This T cell receptor beta chain was recorded in a study of molecular identifiers for immune sequencing clone quantification. CDR1 is MGHDK and CDR2 is SYGVNS in the germline V gene. This CDR3 is built from 11 residues. Libraries of bulk TCR were made by previously described methods (with listed TCR primers). MiXCR, run by TCRdb on the PCR reads, gives a single entry per CDR3 protein. This sample carries approximately 100,000 distinct CDR3 sequences, roughly 34% of them seen once, and the ten largest clones take around 3.8%. Naive CD8 T cells were FACS-sorted by CD8+CD4-CCR7+CD45RA+ markers. Study-level findings and limits: Detection of one spiked Jurkat cell's TCR RNA reportedly worked in 980,000 or so naive cells. More than 97% of effector molecules, versus under 1% of naive-cell molecules, belonged to clones above 20 RNA copies.

Note on this clonotype: Its antigen is undetermined. One junction end disagrees with the germline gene, perhaps due to a read error.

The sequence came from a human donor in good health. Some libraries in this study had Jurkat cell RNA spiked in. The genes are TRBV25-1 and TRBJ2-4; 11 bases fit TRBD2. The sample was naive CD8+ T cells from blood, with Jurkat cell RNA spiked in. Specified subset: FACS-sorted CD8+CD4-CCR7+CD45RA+ naive T cells. The CDR3 region is CASSEGTSGSF. The CDR3 nucleotides are TGTGCCAGCAGTGAAGGGACTAGCGGTTCCTTC.